Presented here are 22 T cell receptor beta chains from one specimen sequenced in a study of shared clonotypes between healthy human individuals (dated by TCRdb to 2018 to 2021). Libraries came from the immunoSEQ multiplex PCR assay. The table was pulled from immuneACCESS by TCRdb, which kept in-frame rearrangements only. Such tables lose some clones; where checked, under half of the loss comes from unresolved V genes, and the rest has no known cause. This sample comprises hundreds of thousands of clones, around 97% of them detected only once. The ten largest clones represent less than 0.065% of the sample. Sample: naive CD4+ T cells sorted from blood. What this sample's cell subset or site label stands for: CD45RA+ positively selected. The receptor source for this set is a woman aged 30 to 39 in good health.

This chain joins TRBV6-5 and TRBJ2-7; D possibly corresponds to TRBD2 (6 bases). In germline, CDR1 is MNHEY, CDR2 SVGAGI. The CDR3 is 15 residues long. The V end lost 7 bases, the J end lost 2 bases, and 18 bases lay between the germline ends. The CDR3 coding sequence is TGTGCCAGCACTCCAGCGGGTACGGACGCCTACGAGCAGTACTTC. It codes for CASTPAGTDAYEQYF.

The chain is built from TRBV5-6 and TRBJ2-3; D is perhaps TRBD1 or TRBD2 (5 bases each). V dropped 4 bases and J dropped 4 bases, with 10 bases sitting between them. Per the germline V gene, CDR1 is SGHDT and CDR2 is YYEEEE. The CDR3 runs to 13 residues. CDR3 in amino acids: CASSPGGSDTQYF. CDR3 nucleotide sequence: TGTGCCAGCAGCCCTGGGGGTTCAGATACGCAGTATTTT.

The rearrangement uses TRBV7-2 and TRBJ2-7; TRBD2 agrees at 9 bases. V trimming: 3 bases; J trimming: 4 bases; junction bases outside the gene matches: 7. The germline gives CDR1 SGHTA, CDR2 FQGNSA. The CDR3 loop spans 15 amino acids. The CDR3 here is CASSFIAGGHYEQYF. The CDR3 nucleotides are TGTGCCAGCAGCTTTATTGCGGGAGGGCATTACGAGCAGTACTTC.

This CDR3 reads CASSVSTVARNTIYF. As DNA, the CDR3 is TGTGCCAGCAGCGTATCGACAGTTGCACGAAACACCATATATTTT. This chain uses TRBV9 with TRBJ1-3, with D possibly being TRBD1 (5 bases). Trimming shortened V by 1 base and J by 5 bases, and 13 bases separated the two germline ends. In germline, CDR1 is SGDLS, CDR2 YYNGEE. CDR3 length: 15 residues. Drawing the rest from reference TRBV9 and TRBJ1-3, the complete variable domain is DSGVTQTPKHLITATGQRVTLRCSPRSGDLSVYWYQQSLDQGLQFLIQYYNGEERAKGNILERFSAQQFPDLHSELNLSSLELGDSALYFCASSVSTVARNTIYFGEGSWLTVV.

The chain couples TRBV4-2 to TRBJ2-5; 14 positions match TRBD2. The end of the DNA aligns better with TRBJ2-7, so the J call may be wrong. CDR3 length: 17 amino acids. Germline V gene sequence: CDR1 LGHNA, CDR2 YNFKEQ. The CDR3, as DNA: TGTGCCAGCAGCCAAGATGTGGGGACTAGCGGGAGTTTCGAGCAGTACTTC. Translation: CASSQDVGTSGSFEQYF.

The chain employs TRBV7-2 and TRBJ2-5; D may be TRBD1 (5 bases). The J call may be incorrect, as the DNA end agrees better with TRBJ2-7. This CDR3 is 17 amino acids long. Germline-derived CDR1 and CDR2 are SGHTA and FQGNSA. This CDR3 is CASSPRWQAKGVREQYF. Here the CDR3 DNA reads TGTGCCAGCAGCCCTCGGTGGCAGGCGAAAGGGGTACGCGAGCAGTACTTC.

The J gene is TRBJ2-7, the V gene TRBV5-6; 8 bases line up with TRBD2. The CDR3 contains 15 residues. The germline V gene encodes CDR1 SGHDT and CDR2 YYEEEE. V trimming: 2 bases; J trimming: 2 bases; junction bases outside the gene matches: 6. The CDR3 sequence is CASSFLEAGAYEQYF. The CDR3 nucleotides are TGTGCCAGCAGCTTCCTTGAAGCGGGAGCCTACGAGCAGTACTTC.

The chain recombines TRBV21-1 with TRBJ2-1; the table's D gene call, TRBD2, was not cross checked with the DNA. TRBV21-1 corresponds to a pseudogene. The CDR3 extends over 11 amino acids. CDR3 region: CASRASVEQFF. The CDR3 DNA reads as TGTGCCAGCAGGGCTAGCGTTGAGCAGTTCTTC.

This clone was detected once. V is TRBV18 and J is TRBJ2-3, with 9 bases identical to TRBD1. V lost 2 bases to trimming and J lost 7 bases; unmatched junction nucleotides: 4. The CDR3 contains 14 residues. Germline assignment: CDR1 KGHSH and CDR2 LQKENI. CDR3 sequence (DNA): TGTGCCAGCTCACCAGGGACAGGGTTCCATACGCAGTATTTT. Its translation: CASSPGTGFHTQYF.

As concerns this clone: The junction departs from germline at one end; a sequencing error may be responsible. The rearrangement joins TRBV29-1 to TRBJ2-5; no definite D call. Germline loops: CDR1 SQVTM, CDR2 ANQGSEA. The CDR3 totals 14 residues. The CDR3 nucleotides read TGCAGCGTTGAAGTCTTACCCGACCATGAGACCCAGTACTTC. It encodes CSVEVLPDHETQYF.

The V call is TRBV5-1, the J call TRBJ2-1, with a possible D match to TRBD2 (6 bases). With 2 bases removed from V and 0 bases from J, the gap between germline ends came to 18 bases. Germline V gives CDR1 SGHRS, CDR2 YFSETQ. The CDR3 contains 18 residues. CDR3 coding DNA: TGCGCCAGCAGCTTTTCGGGAGACAGTTTACGCTCCTACAATGAGCAGTTCTTC. Its protein is CASSFSGDSLRSYNEQFF.

This clone occurred once. The chain uses TRBV7-3 and TRBJ2-2; tentatively, D is TRBD2 (7 bases). The V end lost 5 bases, the J end lost 7 bases, and 17 bases lay between the germline ends. The CDR3 spans 15 residues. CDR1 is SGHTA and CDR2 is FQGTGA in the germline V gene. CDR3 coding DNA: TGTGCCAGCAGCGGAACAGGGAGCGGGGACGGGGAGCTGTTTTTT. This gives the protein CASSGTGSGDGELFF.

The chain employs TRBV5-1 and TRBJ1-5; TRBD1 matches 7 bases. The germline gives CDR1 SGHRS, CDR2 YFSETQ. V lost 6 bases to trimming and J lost 5 bases; unmatched junction nucleotides: 11. The CDR3 runs 15 residues. The CDR3 DNA sequence: TGCGCCAGCACTCGATCCGGGACAGACCATCAGCCCCAGCATTTT. Its protein product is CASTRSGTDHQPQHF.

The chain has TRBV28 and TRBJ2-4, with D tentatively TRBD1 or TRBD2 (6 bases each). V was trimmed by 3 bases and J by 7 bases, leaving 16 bases between them. This CDR3 is built from 15 residues. Looked up from germline, CDR1 is MDHEN and CDR2 is SYDVKM. CDR3 sequence reads: CASSLGGRSGNIQYF. The CDR3 DNA reads TGTGCCAGCAGTTTGGGGGGCCGCAGCGGGAACATTCAGTACTTC. Based on the CDR3 plus reference TRBV28 and TRBJ2-4, the full variable domain is DVKVTQSSRYLVKRTGEKVFLECVQDMDHENMFWYRQDPGLGLRLIYFSYDVKMKEKGDIPEGYSVSREKKERFSLILESASTNQTSMYLCASSLGGRSGNIQYFGAGTRLSVL.

V gene TRBV28 combines with J gene TRBJ2-5; the match to TRBD2 covers 7 bases. Trimming took 7 bases from V and 1 from J; bases not matched to a gene: 6. Germline V gene data show CDR1 as MDHEN and CDR2 as SYDVKM. The CDR3 runs to 14 residues. The CDR3 protein is CASIASGGQETQYF. The CDR3 DNA reads as TGTGCCAGCATTGCTAGCGGTGGCCAAGAGACCCAGTACTTC.

Turning to this clone: Other nucleotide sequences from this sample produce the same CDR3. The chain is built from TRBV28 and TRBJ1-1; D uncertain. CDR1 MDHEN and CDR2 SYDVKM come from the germline V gene. The CDR3 loop spans 12 amino acids. Trimming removed 1 base from V and 3 bases from J, with 3 bases in between. Written as DNA, the CDR3 is TGTGCCAGCAGTTTATCTTACACTGAAGCTTTCTTT. This sequence encodes CASSLSYTEAFF.

V usage is TRBV4-2 and J usage is TRBJ2-1; D perhaps matches TRBD2 (6 bases). CDR3 size: 16 residues. The V end lost 6 bases, the J end lost 0 bases, and 15 bases lay between the germline ends. Germline CDR1 and CDR2: LGHNA and YNFKEQ. In DNA, the CDR3 is TGTGCCAGCAGTCTAACGGGAGCGGGCTCCTACAATGAGCAGTTCTTC. This translates into CASSLTGAGSYNEQFF.

The chain couples TRBV5-1 to TRBJ2-5, with D tentatively TRBD1 or TRBD2 (7 bases each). Germline V gives CDR1 SGHRS, CDR2 YFSETQ. The CDR3 has 14 amino acids. V was pared by 0 bases and J by 8 bases, with 14 bases between. CDR3 sequence (DNA): TGCGCCAGCAGCTTGGTCCCAGGGGGGGACACCCAGTACTTC. It yields the protein CASSLVPGGDTQYF.

The rearrangement uses TRBV2 and TRBJ2-5; 9 bases match TRBD2. The CDR3 consists of 14 residues. V lost 9 bases to trimming and J lost 7 bases; unmatched junction nucleotides: 12. Germline values: CDR1 SNHLY, CDR2 FYNNEI. CDR3 protein: CAREELAGLWTQYF. DNA of the CDR3: TGTGCCAGAGAAGAGCTAGCGGGATTGTGGACCCAGTACTTC.

This clone was counted a single time. V gene TRBV18 combines with J gene TRBJ2-5, with TRBD2 matching over 8 bases. This CDR3 contains 14 residues. Trimming at V came to 2 bases and at J to 5 bases, leaving 4 bases not matched to a gene. Germline assignment: CDR1 KGHSH and CDR2 LQKENI. The DNA for the CDR3 is TGTGCCAGCTCACCATTTGCGGGAGGCGAGACCCAGTACTTC. Amino acid sequence: CASSPFAGGETQYF.

The genes are TRBV10-3 and TRBJ2-7, with D perhaps TRBD2 (5 bases). The V end lost 6 bases, the J end lost 1 base, and 16 bases lay between the germline ends. From germline, CDR1 is ENHRY and CDR2 SYGVKD. The CDR3 sequence is 15 residues long. The CDR3 loop is CAISSTVRGSYEQYF. CDR3 coding DNA: TGTGCCATCAGCTCTACGGTCCGGGGTTCCTACGAGCAGTACTTC.

V usage is TRBV6-1 and J usage is TRBJ2-7, with 7 bases aligning to TRBD1. Germline CDR1 and CDR2: MNHNS and SASEGT. CDR3 length: 16 residues. V trimming: 0 bases; J trimming: 9 bases; junction bases outside the gene matches: 14. CDR3 in amino acids: CASSEAGGTAFYGQYF. In nucleotides, the CDR3 is TGTGCCAGCAGTGAAGCCGGTGGGACAGCCTTTTATGGGCAGTACTTC.